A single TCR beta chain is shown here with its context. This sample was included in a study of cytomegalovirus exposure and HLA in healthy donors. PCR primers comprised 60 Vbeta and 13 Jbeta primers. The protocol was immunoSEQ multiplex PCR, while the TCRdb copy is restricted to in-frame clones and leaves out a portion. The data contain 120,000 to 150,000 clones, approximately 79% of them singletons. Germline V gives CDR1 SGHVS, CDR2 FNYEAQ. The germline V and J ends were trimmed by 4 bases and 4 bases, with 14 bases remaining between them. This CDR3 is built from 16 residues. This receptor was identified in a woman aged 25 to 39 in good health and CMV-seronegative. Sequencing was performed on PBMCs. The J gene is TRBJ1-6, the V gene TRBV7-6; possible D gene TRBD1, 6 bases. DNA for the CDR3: TGTGCCAGCAGCTCGGGGGGGGCGGGTTATAATTCACCCCTCCACTTT. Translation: CASSSGGAGYNSPLHF.